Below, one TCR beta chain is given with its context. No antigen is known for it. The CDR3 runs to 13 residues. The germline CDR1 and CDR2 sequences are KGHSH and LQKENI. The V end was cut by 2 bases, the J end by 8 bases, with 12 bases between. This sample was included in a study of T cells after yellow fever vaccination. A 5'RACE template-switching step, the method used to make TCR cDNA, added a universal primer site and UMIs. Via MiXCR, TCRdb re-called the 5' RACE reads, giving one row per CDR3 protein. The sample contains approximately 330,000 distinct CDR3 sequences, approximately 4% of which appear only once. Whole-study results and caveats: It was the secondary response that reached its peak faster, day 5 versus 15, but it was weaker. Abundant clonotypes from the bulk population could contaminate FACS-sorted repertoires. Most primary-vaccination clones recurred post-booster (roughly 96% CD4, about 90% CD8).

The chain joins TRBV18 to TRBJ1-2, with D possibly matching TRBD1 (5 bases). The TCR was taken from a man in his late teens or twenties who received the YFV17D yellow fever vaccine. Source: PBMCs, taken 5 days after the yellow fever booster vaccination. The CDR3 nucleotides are TGTGCCAGCTCACCAAGGGACGGCGAGGGCTACACCTTC. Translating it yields CASSPRDGEGYTF.